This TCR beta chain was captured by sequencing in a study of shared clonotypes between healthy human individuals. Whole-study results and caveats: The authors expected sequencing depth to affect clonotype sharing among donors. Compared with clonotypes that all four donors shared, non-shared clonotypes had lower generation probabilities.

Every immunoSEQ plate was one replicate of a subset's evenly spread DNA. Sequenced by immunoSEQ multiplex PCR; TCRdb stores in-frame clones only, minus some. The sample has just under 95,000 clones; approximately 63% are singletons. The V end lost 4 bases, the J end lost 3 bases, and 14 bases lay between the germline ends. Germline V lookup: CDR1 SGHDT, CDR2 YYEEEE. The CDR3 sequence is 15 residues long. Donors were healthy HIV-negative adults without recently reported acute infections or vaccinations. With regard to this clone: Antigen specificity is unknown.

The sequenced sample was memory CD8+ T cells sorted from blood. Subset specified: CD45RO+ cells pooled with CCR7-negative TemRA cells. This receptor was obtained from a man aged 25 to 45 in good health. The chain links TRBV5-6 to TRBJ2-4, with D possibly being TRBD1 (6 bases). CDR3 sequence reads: CASSDLRGVKNIQYF. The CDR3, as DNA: TGTGCCAGCAGCGATCTCAGGGGCGTCAAAAACATTCAGTACTTC.